This record looks at one TCR beta chain sequence and its context. This sample stems from a study of blood T cell repertoires in COVID-19. Study context: Sample material is recorded as cDNA or gDNA derived from T cells, B-cell-depleted T cells, or PBMCs.

Participant-reported clinical history was the basis for cohort assignment. Among Cohort 3 donors, those recovered had two negative PCRs, clearance, or symptom resolution. Using immunoSEQ multiplex PCR, the repertoire was profiled, and TCRdb retains in-frame clones only, with some absent. The repertoire consists of about 190,000 clones, with roughly 83% occurring once and the leading ten covering about 3.5%. The sample comprised PBMCs or T cells enriched from blood (not recorded which). This clonotype was sampled from a woman in her 30s who had recovered from COVID-19.

In DNA form, the CDR3 reads TGTGCTAGTGGTCAGGCCCCGGACAGGGTGTTCTTC. Protein product: CASGQAPDRVFF. The V call is TRBV12-5, the J call TRBJ2-1, with TRBD1 matching over 8 bases. The CDR3 runs to 12 residues. The V gene's germline CDR1 is LGHNT and CDR2 FRNRAP. Trimming removed 5 bases from V and 15 bases from J; junction bases left unmatched: 9.